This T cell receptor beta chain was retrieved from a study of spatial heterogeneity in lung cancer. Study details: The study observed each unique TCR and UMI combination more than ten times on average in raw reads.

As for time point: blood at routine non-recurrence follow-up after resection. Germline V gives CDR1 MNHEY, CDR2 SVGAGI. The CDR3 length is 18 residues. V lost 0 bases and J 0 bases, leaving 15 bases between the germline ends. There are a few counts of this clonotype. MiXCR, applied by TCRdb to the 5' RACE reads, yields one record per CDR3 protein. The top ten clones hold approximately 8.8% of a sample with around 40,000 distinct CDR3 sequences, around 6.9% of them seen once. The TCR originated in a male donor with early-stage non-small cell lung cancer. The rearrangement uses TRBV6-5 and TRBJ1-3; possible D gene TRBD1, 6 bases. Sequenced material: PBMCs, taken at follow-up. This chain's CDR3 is CASSYSRSGQLSGNTIYF. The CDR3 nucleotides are TGTGCCAGCAGTTACTCGAGATCTGGACAGCTCTCTGGAAACACCATATATTTT.